The sequence of this T cell receptor beta chain was determined in a study of blood T cells in healthy people across ages. About the research overall: Using template switching, researchers captured about one barcoded beta molecule for each two T cells.

Alongside a J-beta primer mix, a sample-barcoded 5' primer served in a second PCR lasting about 7 to 12 cycles. TCRdb itself ran the 5' RACE reads through MiXCR, one entry per CDR3 protein. This table has about 1,000,000 distinct CDR3 sequences, under 55% appearing once. Notes on the study in general: With age, beta diversity per million T cells declined roughly linearly, significantly by over 35. Changes seen in expanded clonotypes were possibly confounded by donor CMV status left unknown.

Comments on this clonotype: Its antigen is unknown.

Ranging in age from about 6 to 95, the donors were healthy Caucasian individuals from Russia. The receptor was isolated from an older woman in good health. What was sequenced was blood.

This chain's CDR3 is CASSLMAELKETQYF. DNA of the CDR3: TGTGCCAGCAGTTTAATGGCAGAACTTAAGGAGACCCAGTACTTC. The V call is TRBV28, the J call TRBJ2-5; D unresolved. The CDR3 runs 15 residues. The germline V gene encodes CDR1 MDHEN and CDR2 SYDVKM. V lost 2 bases to trimming and J lost 5 bases, with 15 bases between them. The full variable domain, rest sourced from reference TRBV28 and TRBJ2-5, is DVKVTQSSRYLVKRTGEKVFLECVQDMDHENMFWYRQDPGLGLRLIYFSYDVKMKEKGDIPEGYSVSREKKERFSLILESASTNQTSMYLCASSLMAELKETQYFGPGTRLLVL.